One sample yielded the 24 T cell receptor beta chains listed below, sequenced in a study of blood T cell repertoires in COVID-19. Using immunoSEQ multiplex PCR, the repertoire was profiled, and TCRdb retains in-frame clones only, with some absent. The table records tens of thousands of clones, approximately 86% of them present only once. Sample: peripheral blood. The origin of the receptors is a man in his 60s with active COVID-19.

The rearrangement joins TRBV4-2 to TRBJ2-1; 15 nucleotides align to TRBD2. CDR3 length: 18 amino acids. The J segment lost 7 bases and the V segment lost 3 bases, leaving 10 bases of the junction unmatched. CDR1 is LGHNA, CDR2 YNFKEQ, per germline. For the CDR3, the DNA is TGTGCCAGCAGCCAGACGTGGACTAGCGGGGGGGCCCAGAATGAGCAGTTCTTC. Its translation is CASSQTWTSGGAQNEQFF.

The V call is TRBV2, the J call TRBJ2-1; 10 positions agree with TRBD2. CDR1 is SNHLY and CDR2 is FYNNEI in the germline V gene. This CDR3 has 15 amino acids. Trimming took 4 bases from V and 7 from J; bases not matched to a gene: 7. CDR3 DNA: TGTGCCAGCAGTGTTAGTCTAGCGGGGGATAATGAGCAGTTCTTC. This sequence encodes CASSVSLAGDNEQFF.

The chain carries TRBV6-5 and TRBJ1-1; D may be TRBD1 (6 bases). Germline V lookup: CDR1 MNHEY, CDR2 SVGAGI. The CDR3 extends over 15 amino acids. V was trimmed by 8 bases and J by 2 bases, leaving 18 bases between them. CDR3 sequence (DNA): TGTGCCAGCCACAGGGCGGGCGTCCCTAACACTGAAGCTTTCTTT. It translates to CASHRAGVPNTEAFF.

This clone was seen only a few times. This CDR3 is also generated by other DNA sequences in the sample. The chain is built from TRBV19 and TRBJ2-7; possible D gene TRBD2, 6 bases. The CDR3 loop spans 14 amino acids. Germline V gene lookup returns CDR1 LNHDA and CDR2 SQIVND (reference sequence). Deletions cut 3 bases from V and 1 base from J, with 10 bases between. The CDR3 DNA follows: TGTGCCAGTAGTATCGGGACTGGGTCCTACGAGCAGTACTTC. Its translation: CASSIGTGSYEQYF.

The V call is TRBV7-2, the J call TRBJ2-1; a weak D match, TRBD1 (6 bases). Per the germline V gene, CDR1 is SGHTA and CDR2 is FQGNSA. There are 15 residues in the CDR3. V was shortened by 1 base and J by 3 bases, with 10 bases between the two germline ends. CDR3 DNA sequence: TGTGCCAGCAGCTTAGTAGGGGGTGGCTACAATGAGCAGTTCTTC. It specifies CASSLVGGGYNEQFF. Using reference TRBV7-2 and TRBJ2-1 for the parts outside the CDR3, the full variable domain is GAGVSQSPSNKVTEKGKDVELRCDPISGHTALYWYRQSLGQGLEFLIYFQGNSAPDKSGLPSDRFSAERTGGSVSTLTIQRTQQEDSAVYLCASSLVGGGYNEQFFGPGTRLTVL.

This chain links TRBV7-8 with TRBJ1-5, with 7 bases fitting TRBD1. CDR3 size: 15 residues. Germline values: CDR1 SGHVS, CDR2 FQNEAQ. Losses at the gene ends were 5 bases for V and 2 bases for J; bases not matched to a gene: 6. DNA for the CDR3: TGTGCCAGCAGCCCCAGGACAGGCCGCAATCAGCCCCAGCATTTT. It specifies CASSPRTGRNQPQHF.

The chain joins TRBV15 to TRBJ1-2; D gene uncertain. The CDR3 is 13 amino acids. CDR1 and CDR2 (germline): LNHNV, YYDKDF (reference sequence). Trimming pared 5 bases from V and 2 bases from J, leaving 9 bases between. As DNA, the CDR3 is TGTGCCACCAGCCCTGATCGGAACTATGGCTACACCTTC. It encodes CATSPDRNYGYTF.

The chain is built from TRBV19 and TRBJ2-1; 10 bases agree with TRBD2. The germline V gene has CDR1 LNHDA and CDR2 SQIVND (reference sequence). J gave up 0 bases and V 5 bases, and 7 bases lay outside the gene matches. The CDR3 length is 17 residues. The CDR3 DNA reads as TGTGCCAGTAGTCTCCGCCTAGCGGGGGACTCCTACAATGAGCAGTTCTTC. The encoded protein is CASSLRLAGDSYNEQFF.

The chain uses TRBV2 and TRBJ1-1; D is uncertain. The CDR3 contains 15 residues. Germline lookup yields CDR1 SNHLY and CDR2 FYNNEI. Trimming stripped 7 bases from V and 8 bases from J, with 23 bases between. CDR3 region: CASTLPGRGDVEAFF. Here the CDR3 DNA reads TGTGCCAGCACCCTGCCAGGACGGGGAGATGTCGAAGCTTTCTTT.

This chain joins TRBV11-2 and TRBJ1-2, with D uncertain. Trimming cost V 4 bases and J 7 bases, with 13 bases left between them. Germline values: CDR1 SGHAT, CDR2 FQNNGV. This CDR3 spans 13 amino acids. CDR3 bases: TGTGCCAGCAGCTCGACGCGGGCGGCTGGCTACACCTTC. Translation: CASSSTRAAGYTF.

Comment on this clone: Other DNA sequences in this sample translate to the same CDR3. The CDR3 bases are TGCAGCGTTGCAGGGGCGGATCAGCCCCAGCATTTT. Translating gives CSVAGADQPQHF. The chain has TRBV29-1 and TRBJ1-5, with D possibly being TRBD1 (6 bases). V lost 4 bases and J lost 5, with 9 bases in between. Germline V gene sequence: CDR1 SQVTM, CDR2 ANQGSEA. The CDR3 spans 12 residues. Together with reference TRBV29-1 and TRBJ1-5, the CDR3 gives the full variable domain: SAVISQKPSRDICQRGTSLTIQCQVDSQVTMMFWYRQQPGQSLTLIATANQGSEATYESGFVIDKFPISRPNLTFSTLTVSNMSPEDSSIYLCSVAGADQPQHFGDGTRLSIL.

The rearrangement links TRBV19 to TRBJ1-6; 9 nucleotides align to TRBD1. This CDR3 has 16 residues. V dropped 9 bases and J dropped 0; count of bases not matched to a gene: 6. Per germline, CDR1 LNHDA and CDR2 SQIVND (reference sequence). The CDR3 region is CASRDRESSYNSPLHF. DNA for the CDR3: TGTGCCAGCCGGGACAGGGAGAGCTCCTATAATTCACCCCTCCACTTT.

The gene calls are TRBV9 and TRBJ2-5; a possible D gene is TRBD1 (5 bases). Trimming removed 4 bases from V and 6 bases from J, with 13 bases in between. This CDR3 has 13 residues. Germline CDR1 SGDLS, CDR2 YYNGEE. CDR3: CASSPQGVQTQYF. For the CDR3, the DNA is TGTGCCAGCAGCCCACAAGGGGTCCAGACCCAGTACTTC. The full variable domain, with the rest looked up from reference TRBV9 and TRBJ2-5, is DSGVTQTPKHLITATGQRVTLRCSPRSGDLSVYWYQQSLDQGLQFLIQYYNGEERAKGNILERFSAQQFPDLHSELNLSSLELGDSALYFCASSPQGVQTQYFGPGTRLLVL.

The V call is TRBV4-1, the J call TRBJ1-3; a possible D gene is TRBD1 (6 bases). The CDR3 runs to 16 residues. CDR1 is MGHRA and CDR2 is YSYEKL in the germline V gene. V dropped 0 bases and J dropped 0 bases, with 9 bases sitting between them. CDR3 bases: TGCGCCAGCAGCCAAGAGGACAGCTACTCTGGAAACACCATATATTTT. Protein sequence: CASSQEDSYSGNTIYF.

There are a few counts of this clone. The V and J genes are TRBV5-4 and TRBJ2-7; D gene ambiguous. The CDR3 is 12 residues long. Trimming left V 2 bases short and J 2 bases short, with 5 bases between. Germline V gene sequence: CDR1 SGHNT, CDR2 YYREEE (reference sequence). CDR3 amino acids: CASSFGAYEQYF. In DNA form, the CDR3 reads TGTGCCAGCAGCTTCGGAGCCTACGAGCAGTACTTC. The full variable domain, in which reference TRBV5-4 and TRBJ2-7 provide the parts outside the CDR3, is ETGVTQSPTHLIKTRGQQVTLRCSSQSGHNTVSWYQQALGQGPQFIFQYYREEENGRGNFPPRFSGLQFPNYSSELNVNALELDDSALYLCASSFGAYEQYFGPGTRLTVT.

This clone occurred once. This rearrangement joins TRBV7-3 to TRBJ2-3; TRBD2 aligns across 8 bases. With 5 bases clipped from V and 3 bases from J, the junction kept 10 bases outside the gene matches. Germline assignment: CDR1 SGHTA and CDR2 FQGTGA. The CDR3 runs 16 residues. This CDR3 reads CASSPLPGGPTDTQYF. As DNA, the CDR3 is TGTGCCAGCAGCCCTCTGCCGGGGGGGCCTACAGATACGCAGTATTTT.

The rearrangement uses TRBV7-8 and TRBJ2-1, with TRBD2 matching over 9 bases. V lost 1 base, J lost 9 bases, and 10 bases stayed unmatched. This CDR3 is built from 16 residues. Per the germline V gene, CDR1 is SGHVS and CDR2 is FQNEAQ. The CDR3 DNA reads TGTGCCAGCAGCTTAGTTGGCGGGGGGGCACGGAGTGAGCAGTTCTTC. This codes for CASSLVGGGARSEQFF.

The chain carries TRBV11-3 and TRBJ2-5; 8 nucleotides match TRBD1. Germline CDR1 is SGHNT and CDR2 is YENEEA. The CDR3 length is 20 residues. V gave up 1 base and J gave up 5 bases; unmatched junction bases: 21. CDR3 protein: CASSLGRALSTGTGGETQYF. The CDR3 DNA reads TGTGCCAGCAGCTTAGGTCGGGCGTTGTCGACCGGGACAGGTGGGGAGACCCAGTACTTC.

The chain joins TRBV30 to TRBJ1-2; 9 nucleotides agree with TRBD1. Germline CDR1 and CDR2: GTSNPN and SVGIG (reference sequence). The CDR3 sequence is 15 residues long. V lost 1 base to trimming and J lost 2 bases; unmatched junction nucleotides: 5. The CDR3 DNA reads as TGTGCCTGGAGTGGTCCCGGGACAGGGAACTATGGCTACACCTTC. It codes for CAWSGPGTGNYGYTF.

V gene TRBV19 combines with J gene TRBJ1-4, with a possible D match to TRBD1 (5 bases). The CDR3 has 15 amino acids. CDR1 is LNHDA, CDR2 SQIVND, per germline (reference sequence). Trimming took off 6 bases at V and 4 bases at J, with 15 bases between the two ends. The CDR3 reads CASSPGGILNEKLFF. The CDR3 bases are TGTGCCAGTAGCCCGGGGGGGATCCTTAATGAAAAACTGTTTTTT.

This sequence joins TRBV19 and TRBJ2-4; TRBD2 matches at 13 bases. The CDR3 sequence is 18 residues long. In germline, CDR1 is LNHDA, CDR2 SQIVND (reference sequence). J lost 0 bases, V lost 5 bases, and 7 bases had no gene match. This CDR3 is CASSFGLAGALAKNIQYF. The CDR3 DNA reads TGTGCCAGTAGTTTCGGACTAGCGGGGGCACTAGCCAAAAACATTCAGTACTTC. The variable domain in full, with the rest retrieved from reference TRBV19 and TRBJ2-4, is DGGITQSPKYLFRKEGQNVTLSCEQNLNHDAMYWYRQDPGQGLRLIYYSQIVNDFQKGDIAEGYSVSREKKESFPLTVTSAQKNPTAFYLCASSFGLAGALAKNIQYFGAGTRLSVL.

The chain carries TRBV19 and TRBJ2-3, with 7 bases identical to TRBD1. CDR3 size: 13 residues. Per the germline V gene, CDR1 is LNHDA and CDR2 is SQIVND (reference sequence). Trimming cost V 5 bases and J 3 bases; bases outside gene matches: 2. The DNA of the CDR3 is TGTGCCAGTAGTTCGACAGGGACAGATACGCAGTATTTT. Translation gives CASSSTGTDTQYF.

The chain links TRBV7-3 to TRBJ2-3; D is possibly TRBD1 (6 bases). Trimming shortened V by 2 bases and J by 1 base, and 10 bases separated the two germline ends. Germline CDR1 and CDR2: SGHTA and FQGTGA. The CDR3 spans 15 residues. For the CDR3, the DNA is TGTGCCAGCAGCTTATCACAGGGTCGCACAGATACGCAGTATTTT. It encodes CASSLSQGRTDTQYF. Using reference TRBV7-3 and TRBJ2-3 for the parts outside the CDR3, the full variable domain is GAGVSQTPSNKVTEKGKYVELRCDPISGHTALYWYRQSLGQGPEFLIYFQGTGAADDSGLPNDRFFAVRPEGSVSTLKIQRTERGDSAVYLCASSLSQGRTDTQYFGPGTRLTVL.

The chain has TRBV4-1 and TRBJ1-1; D is perhaps TRBD1 (6 bases). V was cut by 0 bases and J by 4 bases, with 27 bases left in between. The CDR3 has 20 amino acids. Germline values: CDR1 MGHRA, CDR2 YSYEKL. The CDR3 DNA sequence: TGCGCCAGCAGCCAAGATGGAGCGGGGACAATGATCAGGGGAGGCACTGAAGCTTTCTTT. This gives the protein CASSQDGAGTMIRGGTEAFF.